This entry describes one TCR beta chain. The sample originates from a study of blood T cell repertoires in COVID-19. At the level of the study: The analysed material was cDNA or gDNA that came from T cells, B-cell-depleted T cells, or PBMCs.

Method: immunoSEQ multiplex PCR; TCRdb's copy keeps in-frame clones and lacks some. The sample has about 50,000 clones; approximately 86% are singletons. The CDR3 runs to 17 residues. V lost 5 bases to trimming and J lost 4 bases; unmatched junction nucleotides: 8. CDR1 SGHRS and CDR2 YFSETQ come from the germline V gene. The chain links TRBV5-1 to TRBJ2-1, with 14 bases matching TRBD2. The source material was peripheral blood. This receptor was taken from a human donor in a cohort sampled during active COVID-19. The CDR3 sequence is CASRNGLAGGQYNEQFF. The CDR3 nucleotides are TGCGCCAGCAGAAACGGACTAGCGGGAGGTCAGTACAATGAGCAGTTCTTC.